What follows are 27 T cell receptor beta chains derived from one specimen sequenced in a study of Ad26.COV2.S vaccination and SARS-CoV-2 variants. Treatment of the sample: roughly 19 received Ad26.COV2.S at low or high dose, single or two shots; 5 received placebo; per-sample allocation not given. Day 63 after the first injection of vaccine or placebo was the sampling time. The data were produced by immunoSEQ multiplex PCR, yet TCRdb's version contains in-frame clones alone and is incomplete. The sample consists of around 300,000 clones, roughly 90% of them appearing once. The source material was peripheral blood, sampled in a trial of Ad26.COV2.S vaccine versus placebo. The receptor source for this set is a person between 18 and 65 years old who received the Ad26.COV2.S COVID-19 vaccine or a placebo.

The V gene is TRBV5-1, the J gene TRBJ2-2, with 9 bases fitting TRBD1. The V segment lost 7 bases and the J segment 0 bases; nucleotides outside the gene matches: 7. Germline CDR1 SGHRS, CDR2 YFSETQ. This CDR3 is 16 amino acids long. CDR3 nucleotide sequence: TGCGCCAGCGCCCCACGGACAGGGGCGAACACCGGGGAGCTGTTTTTT. The encoded protein is CASAPRTGANTGELFF.

This sequence joins TRBV6-2 or TRBV6-3 and TRBJ2-7, with D hard to call. Trimming shortened V by 2 bases and J by 4 bases, and 9 bases separated the two germline ends. The germline V gene encodes CDR1 MNHEY and CDR2 SVGEGT. The CDR3 loop spans 13 amino acids. The CDR3 region is CASSYEGLYEQYF. The CDR3 nucleotides are TGTGCCAGCAGTTACGAAGGTTTGTACGAGCAGTACTTC.

The V gene is TRBV30, the J gene TRBJ2-2; 8 bases line up with TRBD1. Germline CDR1 is GTSNPN and CDR2 is SVGIG (reference sequence). The CDR3 extends over 14 amino acids. V lost 3 bases, J lost 7 bases, and 7 bases stayed unmatched. The CDR3 DNA sequence: TGTGCCTGGAGAGGACAGGGTTTAGGCGGGGAGCTGTTTTTT. Translating it yields CAWRGQGLGGELFF. Together with reference TRBV30 and TRBJ2-2, the CDR3 gives the full variable domain: SQTIHQWPATLVQPVGSPLSLECTVEGTSNPNLYWYRQAAGRGLQLLFYSVGIGQISSEVPQNLSASRPQDRQFILSSKKLLLSDSGFYLCAWRGQGLGGELFFGEGSRLTVL.

J is TRBJ2-1 and V is TRBV30; tentative D call: TRBD2 (5 bases). CDR3 length: 14 amino acids. Germline CDR1 GTSNPN, CDR2 SVGIG (reference sequence). The V end lost 3 bases, the J end lost 8 bases, and 17 bases lay between the germline ends. The CDR3 DNA is TGTGCCTGGAGAATACCGGGGAGTACCCATGAGCAGTTCTTC. Encoded protein: CAWRIPGSTHEQFF.

On this clone itself: The identical CDR3 is also encoded by other nucleotide sequences in the sample. The CDR3 DNA is TGTGCCAGCAGTTTACGGTATGAGCAGTTCTTC. Its protein is CASSLRYEQFF. The chain recombines TRBV28 with TRBJ2-1, with no clear D. The CDR3 covers 11 residues. CDR1 is MDHEN, CDR2 SYDVKM, per germline. V was cut by 2 bases and J by 8 bases, with 4 bases left in between.

The chain has TRBV13 and TRBJ2-1; D ambiguous. The V gene's germline CDR1 is PRHDT and CDR2 FYEKMQ (reference sequence). The CDR3 runs to 13 residues. Trimming shortened V by 5 bases and J by 3 bases, and 8 bases separated the two germline ends. The CDR3 loop reads CASSPPGYNEQFF. The CDR3 DNA is TGTGCCAGCAGCCCGCCAGGCTACAATGAGCAGTTCTTC.

The chain uses TRBV19 and TRBJ2-2; D possibly corresponds to TRBD2 (5 bases). The CDR3 is made up of 13 amino acids. Germline loops: CDR1 LNHDA, CDR2 SQIVND (reference sequence). The ends were cut back, 10 bases at V and 5 bases at J, with 14 bases in the middle. Here the CDR3 reads CATLHPGTGELFF. CDR3 nucleotides: TGTGCCACCCTCCACCCGGGGACCGGGGAGCTGTTTTTT.

This chain connects TRBV6-5 to TRBJ1-2, with D possibly TRBD1 on 6 matching bases. CDR1 is MNHEY, CDR2 SVGAGI, per germline. The V and J ends lost 0 bases and 3 bases respectively, with 11 bases between them. There are 15 residues in the CDR3. The CDR3 nucleotides read TGTGCCAGCAGTTACTCGTGGGCAGGGGACTATGGCTACACCTTC. Translation: CASSYSWAGDYGYTF.

This clone is a singleton in its sample. CDR3 residues: CASSQEPGAYEQYF. The DNA for the CDR3 is TGCGCCAGCAGCCAAGAGCCAGGAGCCTACGAGCAGTACTTC. V gene TRBV4-1 combines with J gene TRBJ2-7, with D uncertain. This CDR3 comprises 14 residues. With 0 bases removed from V and 2 bases from J, the gap between germline ends came to 8 bases. Germline V gene sequence: CDR1 MGHRA, CDR2 YSYEKL.

CDR3 residues: CASSLGGNIQYF. The CDR3 DNA reads as TGTGCCAGCAGCTTAGGGGGGAACATTCAGTACTTC. The chain recombines TRBV5-6 with TRBJ2-4; D might be TRBD1 or TRBD2, each matching 6 bases. The CDR3 runs 12 residues. Germline V gene data show CDR1 as SGHDT and CDR2 as YYEEEE. V lost 2 bases to trimming and J lost 7 bases, with 7 bases between them.

The gene calls are TRBV7-8 and TRBJ2-7, with 12 bases lining up with TRBD2. This CDR3 is 18 amino acids long. V was clipped by 1 base and J by 3 bases; unmatched bases: 10. CDR1 SGHVS and CDR2 FQNEAQ come from the germline V gene. CDR3 loop: CASSLVRTSGIGGYEQYF. CDR3 nucleotides: TGTGCCAGCAGCTTAGTTAGGACTAGCGGGATAGGAGGCTACGAGCAGTACTTC.

The CDR3 here is CASSPGLAGVGKTQYF. CDR3 in DNA: TGTGCCAGCAGCCCGGGCCTAGCGGGAGTAGGCAAGACCCAGTACTTC. This sequence joins TRBV3-1 (or the pseudogene TRBV3-2) and TRBJ2-5, with 10 bases aligning to TRBD2. Germline V lookup: CDR1 LGHDT, CDR2 YNNKEL (reference sequence). V shed 4 bases and J 6 bases; nucleotides not matched to a gene: 11. The CDR3 covers 16 residues.

The V and J genes are TRBV6-5 and TRBJ1-6, with D unclear. Trimming removed 6 bases at V and 7 bases at J, with 13 bases between. This CDR3 has 14 residues. From germline, CDR1 is MNHEY and CDR2 SVGAGI. This CDR3 reads CASSIGSVNSPLHF. The CDR3 coding sequence is TGTGCCAGCAGCATCGGGTCAGTCAATTCACCCCTCCACTTT.

The rearrangement links TRBV5-6 to TRBJ1-1; D unresolved. V lost 2 bases to trimming and J lost 6 bases, with 11 bases between them. The CDR3 has 13 amino acids. Per the germline V gene, CDR1 is SGHDT and CDR2 is YYEEEE. The chain's CDR3 is CASSLNSGAEAFF. The CDR3 nucleotides read TGTGCCAGCAGCTTAAATTCTGGCGCTGAAGCTTTCTTT.

The chain links TRBV2 to TRBJ1-5; D ambiguous. Germline values: CDR1 SNHLY, CDR2 FYNNEI. The CDR3 is made up of 13 amino acids. V was pared by 5 bases and J by 0 bases, with 5 bases between. CDR3 sequence reads: CASSFYSNQPQHF. CDR3 in DNA: TGTGCCAGCAGTTTCTATAGCAATCAGCCCCAGCATTTT. The whole variable domain, remainder taken from reference TRBV2 and TRBJ1-5, is EPEVTQTPSHQVTQMGQEVILRCVPISNHLYFYWYRQILGQKVEFLVSFYNNEISEKSEIFDDQFSVERPDGSNFTLKIRSTKLEDSAMYFCASSFYSNQPQHFGDGTRLSIL.

J is TRBJ2-2 and V is TRBV6-5, with D possibly called TRBD1 or TRBD2 (6 bases each). CDR1 and CDR2 (germline): MNHEY, SVGAGI. Trimming removed 3 bases at V and 4 bases at J, with 12 bases between. The CDR3 extends over 15 amino acids. CDR3 sequence: CASSYRRGLTGELFF. DNA of the CDR3: TGTGCCAGCAGTTATAGACGGGGGCTCACCGGGGAGCTGTTTTTT.

The chain employs TRBV10-1 and TRBJ2-1; TRBD2 agrees at 9 bases. From germline, CDR1 is WNHNN and CDR2 SYGVQD (reference sequence). The V gene end was trimmed by 8 bases and the J gene end by 4 bases; junction bases not matched to a gene: 6. The CDR3 is 14 amino acids. The chain's CDR3 is CASSASGEYNEQFF. CDR3 nucleotide sequence: TGCGCCAGCTCGGCTAGCGGGGAATACAATGAGCAGTTCTTC.

V gene TRBV18 combines with J gene TRBJ2-2, with TRBD2 identical over 14 bases. V trimming: 0 bases; J trimming: 4 bases; junction bases outside the gene matches: 7. The CDR3 sequence is 19 residues long. Germline assignment: CDR1 KGHSH and CDR2 LQKENI. The CDR3 sequence: CASSPPGLAGGAGTGELFF. The DNA for the CDR3 is TGTGCCAGCTCACCACCCGGACTAGCGGGAGGAGCCGGCACCGGGGAGCTGTTTTTT.

This rearrangement joins TRBV5-6 to TRBJ1-2; no clear D. Germline V CDR1 and CDR2: SGHDT, YYEEEE. This CDR3 region has 14 residues. Trimming took 0 bases from V and 1 from J, leaving 7 bases between them. The CDR3 nucleotides are TGTGCCAGCAGCTTGGATATGGATAACTATGGCTACACCTTC. This encodes CASSLDMDNYGYTF.

This chain uses TRBV7-9 with TRBJ2-7; TRBD2 agrees at 8 bases. Germline values: CDR1 SEHNR, CDR2 FQNEAQ (reference sequence). Trimming at V came to 4 bases and at J to 2 bases, leaving 7 bases not matched to a gene. This CDR3 has 15 residues. The CDR3 bases are TGTGCCAGCAGCTCCCAACTAGCGGCGACCTACGAGCAGTACTTC. Residues: CASSSQLAATYEQYF.

The chain recombines TRBV5-1 with TRBJ2-2; D call uncertain. V gave up 0 bases and J gave up 2 bases, with 8 bases separating them. CDR1 is SGHRS, CDR2 YFSETQ, per germline. The CDR3 is made up of 15 amino acids. The CDR3 reads CASSLDRDNTGELFF. DNA of the CDR3: TGCGCCAGCAGCTTGGACCGCGATAACACCGGGGAGCTGTTTTTT.

This rearrangement joins TRBV3-1 (or the pseudogene TRBV3-2) to TRBJ2-7, with D perhaps matching TRBD1 (6 bases). Germline V CDR1 and CDR2: LGHDT, YNNKEL (reference sequence). The CDR3 is 13 amino acids. The ends were cut back, 0 bases at V and 6 bases at J, with 9 bases in the middle. The CDR3 sequence is CASSQDLGGEQYF. The CDR3 region has the DNA TGTGCCAGCAGCCAAGATCTAGGGGGCGAGCAGTACTTC.

The CDR3 spells CASSHSTQNTEAFF. The DNA of the CDR3 is TGTGCCAGCAGCCACTCTACACAGAACACTGAAGCTTTCTTT. The rearrangement joins TRBV3-1 (or the pseudogene TRBV3-2) to TRBJ1-1; D ambiguous. Germline V gives CDR1 LGHDT, CDR2 YNNKEL (reference sequence). This CDR3 has 14 residues. V was pared by 3 bases and J by 1 base, with 9 bases between.

The V call is TRBV28, the J call TRBJ1-4, with D perhaps matching TRBD1 (6 bases). CDR1 is MDHEN, CDR2 SYDVKM, per germline. V was shortened by 5 bases and J by 4 bases, with 11 bases between the two germline ends. The CDR3 has 14 residues. DNA for the CDR3: TGTGCCAGCAGTCCAAACAGGGATAATGAAAAACTGTTTTTT. Amino acids: CASSPNRDNEKLFF.

This clone was found once. The gene calls are TRBV20-1 and TRBJ1-2; D is unclear. CDR1 is DFQATT, CDR2 SNEGSKA, per germline (reference sequence). CDR3 length equals 13 residues. V lost 3 bases and J lost 3, with 11 bases in between. CDR3 sequence: CSASGLRDYGYTF. The CDR3 DNA is TGCAGTGCTAGTGGACTGCGAGACTATGGCTACACCTTC.

This clone came up once. The CDR3 spells CASSLYSGTPGLNEKLFF. The CDR3 nucleotides read TGTGCCAGCTCACTATACTCCGGGACACCCGGGCTGAATGAAAAACTGTTTTTT. This rearrangement joins TRBV18 to TRBJ1-4; perhaps TRBD1 as D (6 bases). The germline gives CDR1 KGHSH, CDR2 LQKENI. The CDR3 has 18 residues. V gave up 4 bases and J gave up 5 bases, with 23 bases separating them.

The rearrangement uses TRBV6-5 and TRBJ2-5; the match to TRBD2 covers 7 bases. Germline CDR1 and CDR2: MNHEY and SVGAGI. The CDR3 runs to 14 residues. With V trimmed by 6 bases and J by 7 bases, 11 bases remained unmatched. CDR3 DNA sequence: TGTGCCAGCAGGGGACCGGGGGGAGGTGTGACCCAGTACTTC. Residues: CASRGPGGGVTQYF.